The 31 T cell receptor beta chains reported below all come from one sample, sequenced in a study of shared clonotypes between healthy human individuals. Terminally differentiated effector memory CD45RA+ cells were excluded by CCR7 positive selection of CD45RO-negative cells. Some clones are missing from TCRdb's copy, which holds only in-frame ones; the method was immunoSEQ multiplex PCR. The table lists fewer than 850,000 clones, about 96% of them singletons. Sequenced material: naive CD8+ T cells sorted from blood. The receptors originated from a young man in good health.

The chain uses TRBV13 and TRBJ2-7, with D perhaps TRBD1 (6 bases). The CDR3 is made up of 14 amino acids. V was trimmed by 0 bases and J by 4 bases, leaving 10 bases between them. Germline CDR1 PRHDT, CDR2 FYEKMQ (reference sequence). The CDR3 region has the DNA TGTGCCAGCAGCTTAGGGGGGGCTCAATACGAGCAGTACTTC. It is translated as CASSLGGAQYEQYF.

This clone was seen once. The chain is built from TRBV27 and TRBJ2-1; D perhaps matches TRBD1 (7 bases). There are 16 residues in the CDR3. Germline V gene sequence: CDR1 MNHEY, CDR2 SMNVEV (reference sequence). V was trimmed by 4 bases and J by 1 base, leaving 14 bases between them. The DNA of the CDR3 is TGTGCCAGCAGTTCCGACAGGGAGGTTTCCTACAATGAGCAGTTCTTC. Protein: CASSSDREVSYNEQFF.

The sample holds one count of this clone. V is TRBV9 and J is TRBJ2-3; 12 nucleotides match TRBD2. Germline lookup yields CDR1 SGDLS and CDR2 YYNGEE. The CDR3 consists of 16 residues. Trimming took 2 bases from V and 1 from J; bases not matched to a gene: 2. The CDR3 DNA reads TGTGCCAGCAGCGTGCGACTAGCGGGAGGCACAGATACGCAGTATTTT. Translation gives CASSVRLAGGTDTQYF.

The V call is TRBV18, the J call TRBJ2-1; 7 bases line up with TRBD1. Germline values: CDR1 KGHSH, CDR2 LQKENI. The CDR3 contains 12 residues. Unmatched junction bases numbered 3, after V lost 4 bases and J lost 9 bases. In nucleotides, the CDR3 is TGTGCCAGCTCACAGGGGGCTGCTGAGCAGTTCTTC. It codes for CASSQGAAEQFF.

Turning to this clone: The same CDR3 is also encoded by other DNA sequences in this sample. The V gene is TRBV2, the J gene TRBJ2-7, with D tentatively TRBD2 (7 bases). V was pared by 7 bases and J by 1 base, with 8 bases between. The CDR3 sequence is 12 residues long. Germline V gene sequence: CDR1 SNHLY, CDR2 FYNNEI. In DNA form, the CDR3 reads TGTGCCAGCAAGGGGGGGTCCTACGAGCAGTACTTC. Protein product: CASKGGSYEQYF.

A word on this clone: The sample has other DNA sequences that encode this CDR3 too. The chain combines TRBV6-1 with TRBJ1-1; D not certain. Trimming took off 3 bases at V and 3 bases at J, with 8 bases between the two ends. The CDR3 has 13 amino acids. Germline V gene lookup returns CDR1 MNHNS and CDR2 SASEGT. The DNA of the CDR3 is TGTGCCAGCAGTGATGGAGGATACACTGAAGCTTTCTTT. Translation gives CASSDGGYTEAFF.

The chain recombines TRBV7-3 with TRBJ2-3, with unresolved D. This CDR3 region has 12 residues. Germline CDR1 is SGHTA and CDR2 is FQGTGA. Trimming removed 0 bases at V and 4 bases at J, with 2 bases between. CDR3 amino acids: CASSLTPDTQYF. The DNA for the CDR3 is TGTGCCAGCAGCTTAACGCCAGATACGCAGTATTTT.

The V gene is TRBV10-2, the J gene TRBJ2-7; 9 bases fit TRBD1. J gave up 6 bases and V 10 bases, and 10 bases lay outside the gene matches. Germline V gives CDR1 WSHSY, CDR2 SAAADI. This CDR3 has 13 residues. Written as DNA, the CDR3 is TGCGCCACCCGGGTCGACAGGGGGGTCGAGCAGTACTTC. The encoded protein is CATRVDRGVEQYF.

The chain couples TRBV28 to TRBJ2-1, with D possibly being TRBD1 or TRBD2 (6 bases each). Germline lookup yields CDR1 MDHEN and CDR2 SYDVKM. This CDR3 region has 16 residues. V lost 3 bases and J lost 5, with 17 bases in between. The CDR3 DNA reads TGTGCCAGCAGTTTGTCATGGATGGGGGGCCACAATGAGCAGTTCTTC. Its protein product is CASSLSWMGGHNEQFF.

The chain uses TRBV11-2 and TRBJ2-1; D not certain. The CDR3 has 13 amino acids. Germline V gives CDR1 SGHAT, CDR2 FQNNGV. Trimming took 0 bases from V and 7 from J, leaving 7 bases between them. CDR3 residues: CASSLDWGNEQFF. CDR3 sequence (DNA): TGTGCCAGCAGCTTAGATTGGGGAAATGAGCAGTTCTTC.

A single count supports this clone. The chain has TRBV7-2 and TRBJ2-7; D is undetermined. The CDR3 runs 14 residues. In germline, CDR1 is SGHTA, CDR2 FQGNSA. The V end was cut by 1 base, the J end by 1 base, with 8 bases between. The CDR3 coding sequence is TGTGCCAGCAGCTTAGGTCTCAGGTCCTACGAGCAGTACTTC. Its translation: CASSLGLRSYEQYF.

This sequence joins TRBV19 and TRBJ2-1; 7 nucleotides align to TRBD1. In germline, CDR1 is LNHDA, CDR2 SQIVND (reference sequence). The CDR3 covers 15 residues. Trimming at V came to 6 bases and at J to 4 bases, leaving 9 bases not matched to a gene. CDR3 in amino acids: CASSGIPGQYNEQFF. CDR3 nucleotides: TGTGCCAGTAGCGGTATTCCGGGACAGTACAATGAGCAGTTCTTC.

V is TRBV29-1 and J is TRBJ1-4; the D gene is possibly TRBD1 (6 bases). Germline lookup yields CDR1 SQVTM and CDR2 ANQGSEA. Trimming shortened V by 1 base and J by 7 bases, and 10 bases separated the two germline ends. CDR3 length: 13 amino acids. Written as DNA, the CDR3 is TGCAGCGTTGAAGGGGGGCGAAGTGAAAAACTGTTTTTT. It encodes CSVEGGRSEKLFF. The complete variable domain, with remaining parts taken from reference TRBV29-1 and TRBJ1-4, reads SAVISQKPSRDICQRGTSLTIQCQVDSQVTMMFWYRQQPGQSLTLIATANQGSEATYESGFVIDKFPISRPNLTFSTLTVSNMSPEDSSIYLCSVEGGRSEKLFFGSGTQLSVL.

The rearrangement links TRBV5-4 to TRBJ2-7; 9 nucleotides agree with TRBD1. Germline CDR1 is SGHNT and CDR2 is YYREEE (reference sequence). The CDR3 spans 13 residues. J gave up 6 bases and V 3 bases, and 4 bases lay outside the gene matches. The chain's CDR3 is CASSWDRAREQYF. The CDR3 coding sequence is TGTGCCAGCAGCTGGGACAGGGCGCGCGAGCAGTACTTC.

The CDR3 DNA follows: TGTGCCAGACGCTTGTTTCCAGGCAAAGGTAGCTACAATGAGCAGTTCTTC. Protein sequence: CARRLFPGKGSYNEQFF. V and J are TRBV28 and TRBJ2-1; D gene ambiguous. CDR1 and CDR2 (germline): MDHEN, SYDVKM. The CDR3 has 17 amino acids. The V end lost 9 bases, the J end lost 3 bases, and 24 bases lay between the germline ends.

This sequence joins TRBV6-1 and TRBJ2-7; no firm D call. This CDR3 region has 13 residues. The V end was cut by 4 bases, the J end by 2 bases, with 9 bases between. Germline CDR1 and CDR2: MNHNS and SASEGT. CDR3 amino acids: CASSGARTYEQYF. CDR3 nucleotides: TGTGCCAGCAGTGGGGCCCGTACCTACGAGCAGTACTTC.

This clone was seen only once. The chain is built from TRBV28 and TRBJ2-3, with D tentatively TRBD2 (5 bases). The CDR3 sequence is 16 residues long. V was shortened by 3 bases and J by 4 bases, with 17 bases between the two germline ends. Germline CDR1 MDHEN, CDR2 SYDVKM. CDR3 DNA sequence: TGTGCCAGCAGTTTGACCGTGAGTGGGAGAGCAGATACGCAGTATTTT. This gives the protein CASSLTVSGRADTQYF.

This rearrangement joins TRBV7-6 to TRBJ2-3; 7 bases agree with TRBD2. The germline V gene has CDR1 SGHVS and CDR2 FNYEAQ. The CDR3 contains 15 residues. The V and J ends lost 3 bases and 3 bases, in that order; junction bases with no gene match: 6. The CDR3 here is CASSFTTSATDTQYF. DNA of the CDR3: TGTGCCAGCAGCTTCACTACTAGCGCTACAGATACGCAGTATTTT.

J is TRBJ2-5 and V is TRBV9, with TRBD2 matching 8 bases. The CDR3 is 15 residues long. Germline lookup yields CDR1 SGDLS and CDR2 YYNGEE. V was clipped by 3 bases and J by 5 bases; unmatched bases: 9. The CDR3 coding sequence is TGTGCCAGCAGCGCTGGGGGCGGGAGGTTGGAGACCCAGTACTTC. Translating gives CASSAGGGRLETQYF.

V is TRBV2 and J is TRBJ2-2; 7 nucleotides line up with TRBD2. This CDR3 is built from 12 residues. Trimming took 10 bases from V and 6 from J; bases not matched to a gene: 5. The germline V gene encodes CDR1 SNHLY and CDR2 FYNNEI. The CDR3 sequence: CAILSGPGELFF. DNA of the CDR3: TGTGCCATCCTTAGCGGGCCCGGGGAGCTGTTTTTT.

The CDR3 nucleotides are TGTGCCTGGAGTGTACGAGGGACAGCCCAAGAGACCCAGTACTTC. Its protein is CAWSVRGTAQETQYF. The rearrangement links TRBV30 to TRBJ2-5; 7 nucleotides match TRBD1. This CDR3 is 15 amino acids long. Germline CDR1 is GTSNPN and CDR2 is SVGIG (reference sequence). J gave up 1 base and V 0 bases, and 5 bases lay outside the gene matches. The full variable domain, in which reference TRBV30 and TRBJ2-5 provide the parts outside the CDR3, is SQTIHQWPATLVQPVGSPLSLECTVEGTSNPNLYWYRQAAGRGLQLLFYSVGIGQISSEVPQNLSASRPQDRQFILSSKKLLLSDSGFYLCAWSVRGTAQETQYFGPGTRLLVL.

The chain links TRBV7-2 to TRBJ2-5, with unresolved D. Germline CDR1 is SGHTA and CDR2 is FQGNSA. Trimming shortened V by 2 bases and J by 0 bases, and 7 bases separated the two germline ends. This CDR3 is 14 amino acids long. CDR3 nucleotide sequence: TGTGCCAGCAGCTTACTAGGCAACCAAGAGACCCAGTACTTC. Its translation is CASSLLGNQETQYF.

The V gene is TRBV19, the J gene TRBJ1-1, with D unclear. The CDR3 covers 16 residues. The germline V and J ends were trimmed by 4 bases and 2 bases, with 17 bases remaining between them. CDR1 is LNHDA and CDR2 is SQIVND in the germline V gene (reference sequence). CDR3 residues: CASSRAFTRTNTEAFF. CDR3 DNA: TGTGCCAGTAGTAGGGCATTTACAAGAACTAACACTGAAGCTTTCTTT.

This clone appeared once. The chain joins TRBV7-6 to TRBJ2-3, with TRBD2 as a possible D gene (7 bases). The CDR3 length is 16 residues. Deletions cut 1 base from V and 5 bases from J, with 16 bases between. Germline V gives CDR1 SGHVS, CDR2 FNYEAQ. The CDR3 sequence: CASSLEWAGEGDTQYF. CDR3 nucleotides: TGTGCCAGCAGCTTAGAATGGGCAGGGGAGGGAGATACGCAGTATTTT.

The chain joins TRBV4-1 to TRBJ1-5; D is undetermined. CDR1 MGHRA and CDR2 YSYEKL come from the germline V gene. V lost 1 base and J 0 bases, leaving 13 bases between the germline ends. The CDR3 totals 17 residues. The CDR3 DNA reads TGCGCCAGCAGCCAAGTTCAGACTGCTTATAGCAATCAGCCCCAGCATTTT. This encodes CASSQVQTAYSNQPQHF.

The chain joins TRBV27 to TRBJ1-4; D is unclear. V dropped 3 bases and J dropped 6 bases, with 8 bases sitting between them. Germline assignment: CDR1 MNHEY and CDR2 SMNVEV (reference sequence). The CDR3 has 13 residues. In nucleotides, the CDR3 is TGTGCCAGCAGTTTTTTGAGGGATGAAAAACTGTTTTTT. Translated, it gives CASSFLRDEKLFF.

The rearrangement joins TRBV7-6 to TRBJ2-3; TRBD2 matches at 7 bases. CDR1 is SGHVS and CDR2 is FNYEAQ in the germline V gene. The junction had 1 base not matched to a gene; V was cut back by 3 bases and J by 1 base. This CDR3 region has 14 residues. In DNA, the CDR3 is TGTGCCAGCAGCTTTACTAGCGGCACAGATACGCAGTATTTT. As protein: CASSFTSGTDTQYF.

Notes on this clone: Within the sample, other DNA sequences also encode this same CDR3. The J gene is TRBJ2-1, the V gene TRBV11-2; TRBD1 matches 9 bases. This CDR3 region has 16 residues. With 4 bases clipped from V and 7 bases from J, the junction kept 11 bases outside the gene matches. The germline CDR1 and CDR2 sequences are SGHAT and FQNNGV. CDR3: CASSSGPRTGVNEQFF. The DNA for the CDR3 is TGTGCCAGCAGCTCCGGGCCTCGGACAGGGGTAAATGAGCAGTTCTTC.

Only one count was recorded for this clone. The genes are TRBV7-2 and TRBJ2-7; no firm D call. Trimming removed 4 bases at V and 6 bases at J, with 7 bases between. CDR1 is SGHTA and CDR2 is FQGNSA in the germline V gene. The CDR3 runs 11 residues. The chain's CDR3 is CASSSRFEQYF. In DNA form, the CDR3 reads TGTGCCAGCAGCTCTCGTTTCGAGCAGTACTTC.

The chain recombines TRBV18 with TRBJ2-1; D is possibly TRBD2 (5 bases). CDR3 length: 11 residues. Germline V lookup: CDR1 KGHSH, CDR2 LQKENI. The V end was cut by 4 bases, the J end by 9 bases, with 7 bases between. The CDR3 sequence: CASSRAGEQFF. Here the CDR3 DNA reads TGTGCCAGCTCACGGGCGGGTGAGCAGTTCTTC.

This chain uses TRBV27 with TRBJ2-5; 9 positions match TRBD2. This CDR3 contains 18 residues. Germline loops: CDR1 MNHEY, CDR2 SMNVEV (reference sequence). V lost 4 bases, J lost 4 bases, and 16 bases stayed unmatched. The CDR3 sequence is CASSSLLTGTSTGETQYF. The DNA for the CDR3 is TGTGCCAGCAGTTCTTTGTTAACCGGGACTAGCACCGGAGAGACCCAGTACTTC.